A selection of T cell receptor beta chains follows, all from one sample in a study of blood T cell repertoires in COVID-19. The protocol was immunoSEQ multiplex PCR, while the TCRdb copy is restricted to in-frame clones and leaves out a portion. The sample yields 70,000 to 100,000 clones, almost 90% seen once. Sequencing was carried out using peripheral blood. These receptors came from a woman in her 70s with acute or convalescent COVID-19. The CDR3 runs from the conserved cysteine through the conserved F or W. Not every row has a clone size; where given, it reads once, few, many or a size class.

TRBV14 | NA | CASSQVAGGVAGTDTQYF
TRBV28 | once | CATDRKVQPQHF
TRBV3-1/TRBV3-2 | NA | CASSLGQAHSPLHF
TRBV5-1 | once | CASSLVPGSYGYTF
TRBV7-6 | NA | CASSLSAGGALYSDTQYF
TRBV5-4 | few | CASSLAGGWNTGELFF
TRBV19 | once | CASSKYIDNQPQHF
TRBV5-6 | NA | CASRFGRTGTGNTIYF
TRBV14 | NA | CASSHRGPSGDTQYF
TRBV3-1/TRBV3-2 | NA | CASSLTRTVGEQYF
TRBV19 | NA | CASSKDSPPYNEQFF
TRBV5-6 | once | CASSLGLAGGKTQYF
TRBV25-1 | NA | CASSEGQGRVGDTIYF
TRBV27 | NA | CASSLFSGNNEQFF
TRBV27 | NA | CASSLFLGARNEQFF
TRBV6-5 | NA | CASKSTGIQPQHF
TRBV28 | NA | CASSSIQGNTEAFF
TRBV5-1 | NA | CASSLAESSYNEQFF
TRBV9 | NA | CASSVANGLAGVGEQFF
TRBV27 | NA | CASSLRRLTYEQYF
TRBV5-5 | NA | CASSLELGQGYGYEQYF
TRBV4-1 | many | CASSQRGTSNNSPLHF
TRBV11-2 | NA | CASSPTGGLGQETQYF
TRBV28 | few | CASSLGTGPFQPQHF
TRBV2 | NA | CASSRERGHNSPLHF
TRBV19 | NA | CASSSATYYEQYF
TRBV29-1 | NA | CSVTENSNQPQHF
TRBV29-1 | NA | CSVELEAASANQETQYF
TRBV6-6 | NA | CASSYSTATYGYTF
TRBV29-1 | once | CSVEDRTGRGTNYGYTF
TRBV29-1 | NA | CSVKTGFDSPLHF
TRBV15 | NA | CATSRGGLKYNSPLHF
TRBV27 | NA | CASSLRRDSYEQYF
TRBV4-1 | NA | CASSQEPGQINEKLFF
TRBV6-5 | NA | CASSSKSMNTEAFF
TRBV29-1 | NA | CSAGDRVGKNIQYF
TRBV3-1/TRBV3-2 | NA | CASSSQPGVYVEQYF
TRBV28 | NA | CASSLRGETQYF
TRBV6-5 | NA | CASSSVLAGTYNEQFF
TRBV18 | NA | CASSPYRDLSYNEQFF
TRBV6-5 | NA | CASQISSGNTIYF
TRBV27 | once | CASRRGNEQFF
TRBV6-5 | NA | CASSYGLAGVYEQYF
TRBV6-5 | NA | CASIITGLNTEAFF
TRBV5-6 | NA | CASSAGTGLYEQYF
TRBV20-1 | NA | CSASIQDEQYF
TRBV30 | NA | CAWSDHRKNYGYTF
TRBV10-3 | NA | CAIGRDSVYEQYF
TRBV29-1 | NA | CSTRTRETGTQYF
TRBV29-1 | NA | CSVSAGGRNQPQHF
TRBV24-1 | NA | CATVILCPHSNQPQHF
TRBV4-2 | NA | CASSQGIGLTTGNTIYF